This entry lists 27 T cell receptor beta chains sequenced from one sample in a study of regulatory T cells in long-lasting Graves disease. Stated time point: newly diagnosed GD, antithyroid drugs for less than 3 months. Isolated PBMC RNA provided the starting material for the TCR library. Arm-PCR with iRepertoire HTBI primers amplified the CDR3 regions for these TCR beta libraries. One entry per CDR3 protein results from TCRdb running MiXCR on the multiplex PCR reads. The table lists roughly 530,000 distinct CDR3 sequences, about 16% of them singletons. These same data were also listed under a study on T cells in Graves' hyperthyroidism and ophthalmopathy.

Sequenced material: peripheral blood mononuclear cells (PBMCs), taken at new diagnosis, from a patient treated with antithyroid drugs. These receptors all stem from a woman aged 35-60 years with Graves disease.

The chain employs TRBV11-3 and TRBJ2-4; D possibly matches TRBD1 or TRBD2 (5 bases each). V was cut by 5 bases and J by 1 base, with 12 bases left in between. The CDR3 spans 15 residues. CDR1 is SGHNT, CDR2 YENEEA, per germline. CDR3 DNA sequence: TGTGCCAGCAGCCAGAGAGGGGAGGCCAAAAACATTCAGTACTTC. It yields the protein CASSQRGEAKNIQYF.

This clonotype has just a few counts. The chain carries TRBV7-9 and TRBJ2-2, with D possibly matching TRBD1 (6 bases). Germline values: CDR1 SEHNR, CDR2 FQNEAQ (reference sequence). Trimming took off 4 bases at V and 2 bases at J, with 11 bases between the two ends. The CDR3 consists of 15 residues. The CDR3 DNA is TGTGCCAGCAGCTCCCGGGACACAAACACCGGGGAGCTGTTTTTT. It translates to CASSSRDTNTGELFF.

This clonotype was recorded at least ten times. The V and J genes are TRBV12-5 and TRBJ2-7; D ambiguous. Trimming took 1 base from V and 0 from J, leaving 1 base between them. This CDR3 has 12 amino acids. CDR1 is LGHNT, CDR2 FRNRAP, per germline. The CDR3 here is CASGLGSYEQYF. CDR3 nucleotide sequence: TGTGCTAGTGGTTTGGGCTCCTACGAGCAGTACTTC. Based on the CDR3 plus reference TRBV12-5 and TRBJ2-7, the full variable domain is DARVTQTPRHKVTEMGQEVTMRCQPILGHNTVFWYRQTMMQGLELLAYFRNRAPLDDSGMPKDRFSAEMPDATLATLKIQPSEPRDSAVYFCASGLGSYEQYFGPGTRLTVT.

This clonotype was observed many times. The CDR3 here is CATSTRRGTSTDTQYF. In DNA form, the CDR3 reads TGTGCCACCAGTACTCGGCGGGGGACTAGCACAGATACGCAGTATTTT. V usage is TRBV24-1 and J usage is TRBJ2-3, with TRBD2 matching over 7 bases. J lost 0 bases, V lost 6 bases, and 8 bases had no gene match. Germline values: CDR1 KGHDR, CDR2 SFDVKD. This CDR3 is 16 amino acids long.

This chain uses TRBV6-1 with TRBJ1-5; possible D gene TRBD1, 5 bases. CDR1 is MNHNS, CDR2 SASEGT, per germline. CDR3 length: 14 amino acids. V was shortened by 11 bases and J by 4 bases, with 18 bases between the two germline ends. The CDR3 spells CAGGGLYLNQPQHF. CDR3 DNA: TGTGCCGGCGGGGGTCTGTATTTAAATCAGCCCCAGCATTTT.

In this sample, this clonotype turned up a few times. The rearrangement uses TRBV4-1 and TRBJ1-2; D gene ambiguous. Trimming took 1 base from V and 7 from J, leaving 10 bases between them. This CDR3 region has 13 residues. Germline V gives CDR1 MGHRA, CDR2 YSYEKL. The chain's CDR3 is CASSQVTQVGYTF. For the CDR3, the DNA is TGCGCCAGCAGCCAAGTAACCCAGGTTGGCTACACCTTC.

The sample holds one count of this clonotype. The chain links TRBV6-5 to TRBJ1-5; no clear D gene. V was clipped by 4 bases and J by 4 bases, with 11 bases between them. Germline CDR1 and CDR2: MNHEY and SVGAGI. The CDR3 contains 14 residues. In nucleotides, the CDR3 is TGTGCCAGCAGTTCTGACACTTTTAATCAGCCCCAGCATTTT. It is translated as CASSSDTFNQPQHF.

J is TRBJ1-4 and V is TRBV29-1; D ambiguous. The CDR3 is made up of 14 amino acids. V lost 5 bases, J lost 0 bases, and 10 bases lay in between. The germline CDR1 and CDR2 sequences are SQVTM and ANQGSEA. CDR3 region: CSVLGRSTNEKLFF. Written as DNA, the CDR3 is TGCAGCGTTCTGGGCAGGTCAACTAATGAAAAACTGTTTTTT.

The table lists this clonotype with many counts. The DNA of the CDR3 is TGTGCCAGCAGCACGAGCGCACTAGCGGGGGCCTACGAGCAGTACTTC. Its protein product is CASSTSALAGAYEQYF. This sequence joins TRBV11-2 and TRBJ2-7; 11 bases agree with TRBD2. This CDR3 spans 16 amino acids. V lost 5 bases to trimming and J lost 2 bases; unmatched junction nucleotides: 8. In germline, CDR1 is SGHAT, CDR2 FQNNGV. Supplemented by reference TRBV11-2 and TRBJ2-7, the full variable domain reads EAGVAQSPRYKIIEKRQSVAFWCNPISGHATLYWYQQILGQGPKLLIQFQNNGVVDDSQLPKDRFSAERLKGVDSTLKIQPAKLEDSAVYLCASSTSALAGAYEQYFGPGTRLTVT.

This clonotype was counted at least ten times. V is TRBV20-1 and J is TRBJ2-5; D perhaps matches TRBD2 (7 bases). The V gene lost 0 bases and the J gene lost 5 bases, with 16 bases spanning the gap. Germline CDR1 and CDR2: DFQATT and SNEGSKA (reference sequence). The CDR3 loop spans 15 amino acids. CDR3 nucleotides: TGCAGTGCTAGAGATTCGGGGGCGCGGGGGGAGACCCAGTACTTC. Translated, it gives CSARDSGARGETQYF.

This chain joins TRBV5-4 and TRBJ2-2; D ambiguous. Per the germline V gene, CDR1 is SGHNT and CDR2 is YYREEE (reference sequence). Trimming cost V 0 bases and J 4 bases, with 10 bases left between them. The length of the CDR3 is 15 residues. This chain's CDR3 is CASSLDLGGTGELFF. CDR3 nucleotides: TGTGCCAGCAGCTTGGATCTAGGCGGCACCGGGGAGCTGTTTTTT. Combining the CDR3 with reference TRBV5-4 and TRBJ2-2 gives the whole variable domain ETGVTQSPTHLIKTRGQQVTLRCSSQSGHNTVSWYQQALGQGPQFIFQYYREEENGRGNFPPRFSGLQFPNYSSELNVNALELDDSALYLCASSLDLGGTGELFFGEGSRLTVL.

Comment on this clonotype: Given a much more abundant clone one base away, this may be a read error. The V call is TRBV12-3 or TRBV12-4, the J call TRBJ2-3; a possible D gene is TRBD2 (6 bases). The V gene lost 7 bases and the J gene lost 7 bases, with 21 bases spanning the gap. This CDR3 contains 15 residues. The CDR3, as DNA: TGTGCCAGCAAGTACACAGCTAGCGTCGCAAATACGCAGTATTTT. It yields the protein CASKYTASVANTQYF.

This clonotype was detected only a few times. The chain's CDR3 is CASSYRTGALRSPLHF. The DNA for the CDR3 is TGTGCCAGCAGCTATCGGACAGGGGCGTTGCGGTCACCCCTCCACTTT. This chain links TRBV2 with TRBJ1-6; 9 bases align to TRBD1. CDR3 length equals 16 residues. Germline values: CDR1 SNHLY, CDR2 FYNNEI. The V and J ends lost 6 bases and 10 bases, in that order; junction bases with no gene match: 13.

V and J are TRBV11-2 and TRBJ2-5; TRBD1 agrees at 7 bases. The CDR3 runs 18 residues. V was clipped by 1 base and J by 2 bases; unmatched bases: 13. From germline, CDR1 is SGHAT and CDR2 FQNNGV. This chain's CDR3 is CASSLVGTFRGWQETQYF. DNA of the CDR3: TGTGCCAGCAGCTTAGTGGGGACGTTCAGGGGGTGGCAAGAGACCCAGTACTTC.

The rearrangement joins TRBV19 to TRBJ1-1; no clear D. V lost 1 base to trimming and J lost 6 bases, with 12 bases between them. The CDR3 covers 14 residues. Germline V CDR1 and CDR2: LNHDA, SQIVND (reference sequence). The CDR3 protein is CASSIGVSGAEAFF. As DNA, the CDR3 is TGTGCCAGTAGTATAGGTGTGAGTGGCGCTGAAGCTTTCTTT.

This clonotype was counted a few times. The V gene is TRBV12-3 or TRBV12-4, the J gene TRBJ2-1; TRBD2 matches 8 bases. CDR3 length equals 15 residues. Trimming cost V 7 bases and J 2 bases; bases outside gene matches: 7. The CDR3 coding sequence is TGTGCCAGCACCCCCGGGACTAGGGCCTACAATGAGCAGTTCTTC. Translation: CASTPGTRAYNEQFF.

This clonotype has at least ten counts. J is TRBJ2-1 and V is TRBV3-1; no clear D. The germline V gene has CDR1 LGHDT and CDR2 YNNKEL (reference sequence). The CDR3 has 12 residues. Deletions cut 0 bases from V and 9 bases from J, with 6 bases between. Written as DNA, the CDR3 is TGTGCCAGCAGCCAAGAGAGGATTGAGCAGTTCTTC. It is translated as CASSQERIEQFF.

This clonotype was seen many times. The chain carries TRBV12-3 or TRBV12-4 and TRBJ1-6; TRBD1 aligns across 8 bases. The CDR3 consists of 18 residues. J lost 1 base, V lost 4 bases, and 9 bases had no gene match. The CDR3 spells CASSSGTGLGSYNSPLHF. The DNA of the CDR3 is TGTGCCAGCAGTTCCGGGACAGGCCTTGGGTCCTATAATTCACCCCTCCACTTT.

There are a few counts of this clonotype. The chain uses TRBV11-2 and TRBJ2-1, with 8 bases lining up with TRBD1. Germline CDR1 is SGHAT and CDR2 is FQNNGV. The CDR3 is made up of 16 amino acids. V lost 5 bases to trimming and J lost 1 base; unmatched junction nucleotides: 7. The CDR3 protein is CASSGLQGASYNEQFF. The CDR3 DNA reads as TGTGCCAGCAGCGGCCTCCAGGGGGCGTCCTACAATGAGCAGTTCTTC.

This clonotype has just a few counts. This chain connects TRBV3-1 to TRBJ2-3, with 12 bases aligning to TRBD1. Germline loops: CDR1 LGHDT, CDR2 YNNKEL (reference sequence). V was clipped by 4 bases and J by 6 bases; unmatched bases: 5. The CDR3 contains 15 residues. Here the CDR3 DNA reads TGTGCCAGCAGCCCCTGGGACAGGGGGCTTGATACGCAGTATTTT. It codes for CASSPWDRGLDTQYF.

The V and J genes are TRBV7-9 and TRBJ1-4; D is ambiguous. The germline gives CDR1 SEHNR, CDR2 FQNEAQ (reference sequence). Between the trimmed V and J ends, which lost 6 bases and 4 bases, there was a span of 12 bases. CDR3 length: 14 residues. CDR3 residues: CASSFREGNEKLFF. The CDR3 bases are TGTGCCAGCAGTTTCCGGGAGGGTAATGAAAAACTGTTTTTT.

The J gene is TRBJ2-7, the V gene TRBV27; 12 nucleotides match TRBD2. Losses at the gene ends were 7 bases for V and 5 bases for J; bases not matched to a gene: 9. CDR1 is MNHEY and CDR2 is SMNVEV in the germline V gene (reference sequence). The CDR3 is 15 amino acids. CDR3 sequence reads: CASTWLAGGQHEQYF. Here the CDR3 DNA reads TGTGCCAGCACTTGGCTAGCGGGGGGGCAACACGAGCAGTACTTC.

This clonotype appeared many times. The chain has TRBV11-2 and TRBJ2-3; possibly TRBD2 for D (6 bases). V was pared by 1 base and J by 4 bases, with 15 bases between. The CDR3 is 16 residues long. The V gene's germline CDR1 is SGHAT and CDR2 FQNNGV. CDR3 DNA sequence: TGTGCCAGCAGCTTAGCGATAGCGGCACCGTCAGATACGCAGTATTTT. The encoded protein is CASSLAIAAPSDTQYF.

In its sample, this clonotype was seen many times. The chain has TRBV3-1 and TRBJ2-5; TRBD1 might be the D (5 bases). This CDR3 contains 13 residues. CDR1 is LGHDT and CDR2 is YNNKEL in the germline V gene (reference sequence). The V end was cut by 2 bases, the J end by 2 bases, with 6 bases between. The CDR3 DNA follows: TGTGCCAGCAGCCAAAGGGGACAAGAGACCCAGTACTTC. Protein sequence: CASSQRGQETQYF.

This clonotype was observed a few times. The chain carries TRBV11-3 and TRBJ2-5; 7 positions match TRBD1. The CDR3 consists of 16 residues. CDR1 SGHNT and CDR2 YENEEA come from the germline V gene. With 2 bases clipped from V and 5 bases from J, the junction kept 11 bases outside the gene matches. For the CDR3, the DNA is TGTGCCAGCAGCTTAATAGCGACAGGGCAGTCGGAGACCCAGTACTTC. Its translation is CASSLIATGQSETQYF.

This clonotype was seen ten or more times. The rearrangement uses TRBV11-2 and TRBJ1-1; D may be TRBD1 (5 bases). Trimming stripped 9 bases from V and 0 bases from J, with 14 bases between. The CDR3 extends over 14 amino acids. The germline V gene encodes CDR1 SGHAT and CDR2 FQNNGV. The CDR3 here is CASMEGVLNTEAFF. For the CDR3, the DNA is TGTGCCAGTATGGAAGGGGTCCTGAACACTGAAGCTTTCTTT.

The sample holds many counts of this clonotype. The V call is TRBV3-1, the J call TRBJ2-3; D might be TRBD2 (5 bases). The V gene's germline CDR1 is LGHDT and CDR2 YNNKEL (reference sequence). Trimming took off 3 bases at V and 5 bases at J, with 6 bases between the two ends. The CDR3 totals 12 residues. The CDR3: CASSHAGDTQYF. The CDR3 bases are TGTGCCAGCAGCCACGCGGGAGATACGCAGTATTTT.